This paragraph covers one TCR beta chain sequence. This entry is derived from a study of Ad26.COV2.S vaccination and SARS-CoV-2 variants. This CDR3 is 13 amino acids long. V shed 1 base and J shed 1 base, with 4 bases lying between them. Germline-derived CDR1 and CDR2 are LGHDT and YNNKEL (reference sequence). Regarding treatment: 15 to 20 received Ad26.COV2.S at low or high dose, single or two shots; roughly 5 received placebo; per-sample allocation not given. Material that was analyzed had been drawn on day 63 after the first vaccine or placebo injection. Data came from immunoSEQ multiplex PCR; TCRdb stores just in-frame clones and leaves some out. The sample contains about 350,000 clones, about 85% of which appear only once.

The specimen comprised peripheral blood, sampled in a trial of Ad26.COV2.S vaccine versus placebo. The source is a person aged 18 to 59 who received the Ad26.COV2.S COVID-19 vaccine or a placebo. The V and J genes are TRBV3-1 (or the pseudogene TRBV3-2) and TRBJ1-1; D is unclear. The CDR3 region has the DNA TGTGCCAGCAGCCAAGTCAAGAACACTGAAGCTTTCTTT. It specifies CASSQVKNTEAFF.